This T cell receptor beta chain was identified in a study of shared clonotypes between healthy human individuals. Study-level points and caveats: Generally, estimated richness proved larger in naive subsets than it did in memory subsets.

None of the donors, who were healthy HIV-negative adults, had recently had acute infections or vaccinations. V was shortened by 4 bases and J by 8 bases, with 12 bases between the two germline ends. The CDR3 covers 12 residues. Germline CDR1 and CDR2: SEHNR and FQNEAQ (reference sequence). Libraries were prepared by immunoSEQ multiplex PCR; TCRdb keeps only in-frame clonotypes and omits some of them. The sample records about 1 million clones, approximately 72% being singletons. A single count supports this clone. Its antigen is as yet unknown. The sequenced sample was memory CD4+ T cells sorted from blood. Described subset: CD45RA-negative fraction. The rearrangement joins TRBV7-9 to TRBJ2-7; a weak D match, TRBD2 (5 bases). This receptor was taken from a man in his late teens or twenties in good health. For the CDR3, the DNA is TGTGCCAGCAGCTCCCCCCCCGGGAAGCAGTACTTC. Protein product: CASSSPPGKQYF.